Presented here are 13 T cell receptor beta chains from one specimen sequenced in a study of blood T cell repertoires in COVID-19. The table came from immunoSEQ multiplex PCR; TCRdb's copy has only in-frame clones and leaves some out. The data hold about 110,000 clones, with approximately 70% observed a single time. The sample was peripheral blood. The receptors were sampled from a woman between 40 and 50 years old with acute or convalescent COVID-19.

The chain joins TRBV11-2 to TRBJ2-1; 7 nucleotides match TRBD2. Germline V CDR1 and CDR2: SGHAT, FQNNGV. V gave up 0 bases and J gave up 4 bases; unmatched junction bases: 3. This CDR3 region has 15 residues. CDR3 region: CASSLDTGGYNEQFF. DNA of the CDR3: TGTGCCAGCAGCTTAGACACCGGGGGGTACAATGAGCAGTTCTTC.

The rearrangement uses TRBV3-1 (or the pseudogene TRBV3-2) and TRBJ2-2, with 7 positions matching TRBD1. The CDR3 extends over 15 amino acids. CDR1 and CDR2 (germline): LGHDT, YNNKEL (reference sequence). Trimming removed 8 bases from V and 6 bases from J; junction bases left unmatched: 12. This CDR3 reads CASSPRTGTAGELFF. DNA for the CDR3: TGTGCCAGCTCCCCCCGGACAGGCACGGCCGGGGAGCTGTTTTTT.

This chain connects TRBV14 to TRBJ2-7, with 7 bases fitting TRBD1. This CDR3 is built from 14 residues. V gave up 5 bases and J gave up 6 bases; unmatched junction bases: 10. Germline V CDR1 and CDR2: SGHDN, FVKESK. The CDR3 DNA is TGTGCCAGCAGCGTCGGGACAGTAGAGAGCGAGCAGTACTTC. Protein product: CASSVGTVESEQYF.

This sequence joins TRBV7-9 and TRBJ1-3; the D is unclear. The CDR3 covers 13 residues. Per germline, CDR1 SEHNR and CDR2 FQNEAQ (reference sequence). Trimming left V 2 bases short and J 6 bases short, with 8 bases between. The DNA of the CDR3 is TGTGCCAGCAGCTTATCCGGGAAAAACACCATATATTTT. Translating it yields CASSLSGKNTIYF.

The rearrangement joins TRBV3-1 (or the pseudogene TRBV3-2) to TRBJ2-6, with D possibly being TRBD2 (5 bases). Looked up from germline, CDR1 is LGHDT and CDR2 is YNNKEL (reference sequence). Trimming removed 1 base at V and 2 bases at J, with 9 bases between. The CDR3 contains 16 residues. CDR3: CASSQGAGAGANVLTF. As DNA, the CDR3 is TGTGCCAGCAGCCAAGGGGCCGGGGCTGGGGCCAACGTCCTGACTTTC.

The sample holds a few counts of this clone. This chain links TRBV9 with TRBJ1-3, with a possible D match to TRBD1 (5 bases). Germline values: CDR1 SGDLS, CDR2 YYNGEE. V lost 4 bases to trimming and J lost 0 bases, with 8 bases between them. This CDR3 is built from 14 residues. The CDR3: CASSQGGSGNTIYF. The DNA for the CDR3 is TGTGCCAGCAGCCAGGGAGGCTCTGGAAACACCATATATTTT.

The sample holds a few counts of this clone. The DNA of the CDR3 is TGCGCCAGCAGCTTGATGGGGGAGGGGAATCAGCCCCAGCATTTT. This codes for CASSLMGEGNQPQHF. The chain is built from TRBV5-1 and TRBJ1-5, with D maybe TRBD1 (5 bases). With 1 base removed from V and 4 bases from J, the gap between germline ends came to 12 bases. CDR3 length equals 15 residues. CDR1 SGHRS and CDR2 YFSETQ come from the germline V gene. Full variable domain (rest looked up from reference TRBV5-1 and TRBJ1-5): KAGVTQTPRYLIKTRGQQVTLSCSPISGHRSVSWYQQTPGQGLQFLFEYFSETQRNKGNFPGRFSGRQFSNSRSEMNVSTLELGDSALYLCASSLMGEGNQPQHFGDGTRLSIL.

This chain uses TRBV5-5 with TRBJ1-5; D unclear. V dropped 5 bases and J dropped 5 bases, with 17 bases sitting between them. Germline lookup yields CDR1 SGHKS and CDR2 YYEKEE (reference sequence). CDR3 length: 15 amino acids. This chain's CDR3 is CASSSIGLQDQPQHF. DNA of the CDR3: TGTGCCAGCAGTTCCATCGGTCTGCAAGATCAGCCCCAGCATTTT.

This clone appeared many times. The V gene is TRBV9, the J gene TRBJ2-7; 9 bases fit TRBD2. The CDR3 sequence is 14 residues long. CDR1 is SGDLS and CDR2 is YYNGEE in the germline V gene. The V and J ends lost 0 bases and 6 bases, in that order; junction bases with no gene match: 4. CDR3 sequence (DNA): TGTGCCAGCAGCGTAGCTAGCGGGGTGGGCGAGCAGTACTTC. Residues: CASSVASGVGEQYF.

The genes are TRBV6-2 or TRBV6-3 and TRBJ1-2; D gene unclear. Germline CDR1 and CDR2: MNHEY and SVGEGT. This CDR3 contains 16 residues. The V and J ends lost 0 bases and 5 bases respectively, with 16 bases between them. CDR3 loop: CASSYSITAARYGYTF. The CDR3 nucleotides read TGTGCCAGCAGTTACTCGATAACGGCGGCCCGTTATGGCTACACCTTC.

The V call is TRBV3-1 (or the pseudogene TRBV3-2), the J call TRBJ2-3; the match to TRBD1 covers 9 bases. Trimming at V came to 4 bases and at J to 6 bases, leaving 8 bases not matched to a gene. CDR3 length: 15 residues. The germline V gene encodes CDR1 LGHDT and CDR2 YNNKEL (reference sequence). The CDR3 sequence: CASSPGQGPLDTQYF. The CDR3 DNA sequence: TGTGCCAGCAGCCCTGGACAGGGGCCCTTGGATACGCAGTATTTT.

V gene TRBV28 combines with J gene TRBJ1-4; D might be TRBD1 (6 bases). The germline CDR1 and CDR2 sequences are MDHEN and SYDVKM. V lost 6 bases and J lost 6, with 11 bases in between. The CDR3 is 13 residues long. In DNA, the CDR3 is TGTGCCAGCAGGGGGGGGGCGCATGAAAAACTGTTTTTT. It is translated as CASRGGAHEKLFF.

This clone was detected once. The chain employs TRBV3-1 (or the pseudogene TRBV3-2) and TRBJ2-7, with a possible D match to TRBD2 (5 bases). Germline CDR1 LGHDT, CDR2 YNNKEL (reference sequence). V was trimmed by 0 bases and J by 3 bases, leaving 9 bases between them. This CDR3 has 14 residues. As DNA, the CDR3 is TGTGCCAGCAGCCAAGATAATGGACTCTACGAGCAGTACTTC. It is translated as CASSQDNGLYEQYF.